These T cell receptor beta chains were read from a single sample in a study of blood T cell repertoires in COVID-19. TCRdb keeps only in-frame clones here, not all; method: immunoSEQ multiplex PCR. Of 140,000 to 150,000 clones in the sample, approximately 80% were seen once. The sample comprised peripheral blood. The receptor source for this set is a man in his fifties or sixties with active or convalescent COVID-19. The CDR3 runs from the conserved cysteine through the conserved F or W. D genes are given only for firm matches. Size values are once, few and many counts, or a class for expanded clones, and some rows have none.

>.|TRBV5-6|TRBD2|TRBJ2-7
TGTGCCAGCAGATCTAGCGGGGATGAATTGGGGCAGTACTTC
CASRSSGDELGQYF
>.|TRBV5-5|TRBD1|TRBJ2-7
TGTGCCAGCAGCTTGGCTGTGACAGGGGGGTACGAGCAGTACTTC
CASSLAVTGGYEQYF
>once|TRBV2|.|TRBJ2-3
TGTGCCAGCAGTGAGGAGACAGATACGCAGTATTTT
CASSEETDTQYF
>.|TRBV4-3|.|TRBJ1-6
TGCGCCAGCAGCCAAGATACTCATTCACCCCTCCACTTT
CASSQDTHSPLHF
>.|TRBV4-2|.|TRBJ2-1
TGTGCCAGCAGCCAAGCGGGGGGCGCGTTGAATGAGCAGTTCTTC
CASSQAGGALNEQFF
>.|TRBV3-1/TRBV3-2|.|TRBJ2-3
TGTGCCAGCGAATTGAGCGGGCGAGATACGCAGTATTTT
CASELSGRDTQYF
>.|TRBV6-5|TRBD2|TRBJ2-2
TGTGCCAGCAGCGGGACTAGCGGGGGCACCGGGGAGCTGTTTTTT
CASSGTSGGTGELFF
>.|TRBV28|.|TRBJ2-5
TGTGCCAGCAGTTTAAAGAGCGGAAGAGAGACCCAGTACTTC
CASSLKSGRETQYF
>.|TRBV3-1/TRBV3-2|.|TRBJ1-5
TGTGCCAGCAGCCCCGATGGGGCTCAGCCCCAGCATTTT
CASSPDGAQPQHF
>.|TRBV5-1|TRBD2|TRBJ2-3
TGCGCCAGCAAACTAGCGGGAGGGCCGTATGATACGCAGTATTTT
CASKLAGGPYDTQYF
>.|TRBV7-3|.|TRBJ2-1
TGTGCCAGCAGCCTAATCCGGCAGGGGCGCTACAATGAGCAGTTCTTC
CASSLIRQGRYNEQFF
>few|TRBV27|.|TRBJ2-2
TGTGCCAGCAGTCGCTACTTGGACACCGGGGAGCTGTTTTTT
CASSRYLDTGELFF
>.|TRBV3-1/TRBV3-2|.|TRBJ1-5
TGTGCCAGCAGCCAGGATAAGGGAGCCGTCAATCAGCCCCAGCATTTT
CASSQDKGAVNQPQHF
>.|TRBV6-5|TRBD1|TRBJ1-2
TGTGCCAACCTTGACAGGGGGAGATACGGCTACACCTTC
CANLDRGRYGYTF
>many|TRBV11-2|TRBD2|TRBJ2-7
TGTGCCAGCAGCTCTCTTAGAGGGACTAGCAACGAGCAGTACTTC
CASSSLRGTSNEQYF
>.|TRBV3-1/TRBV3-2|TRBD1|TRBJ2-2
TGTGCCAGCAGCCAGACAGGGGTCGGCGGGGAGCTGTTTTTT
CASSQTGVGGELFF
>.|TRBV24-1|.|TRBJ2-5
TGTGCCACCAGTCACAGAAACCAAGAGACCCAGTACTTC
CATSHRNQETQYF
>.|TRBV15|TRBD1|TRBJ2-3
TGTGCCACCAACGATAGGGGGCGCGGAACAGATACGCAGTATTTT
CATNDRGRGTDTQYF
>.|TRBV7-6|.|TRBJ1-2
TGTGCCAGCAGCGTAAGTTCGGACAGCTCTATAGACTATGGCTACACCTTC
CASSVSSDSSIDYGYTF
>.|TRBV6-1|TRBD2|TRBJ2-3
TGTGCCAGCAGTGCGACCCGAGCATGGACTAGCGTCACAGATACGCAGTATTTT
CASSATRAWTSVTDTQYF
>.|TRBV19|TRBD1|TRBJ1-5
TGTGCCAGGGGGACAGGGGGCTTCCAGCCCCAGCATTTT
CARGTGGFQPQHF
>.|TRBV28|TRBD1|TRBJ2-7
TGTGCCAGCAGTCCTCAAGGACAGGGCAGCGAGCAGTACTTC
CASSPQGQGSEQYF
>once|TRBV9|.|TRBJ2-7
TGTGCCAGCAGCGTAGGAAGCGTTTCCTACGAGCAGTACTTC
CASSVGSVSYEQYF
>.|TRBV19|.|TRBJ1-2
TGTGCCAGTAGTATACGAGCAGGCTCCTTCTATGGCTACACCTTC
CASSIRAGSFYGYTF
>.|TRBV5-1|.|TRBJ2-2
TGCGCCAGCAGCTTGGTTTCAGGCCCGAACACCGGGGAGCTGTTTTTT
CASSLVSGPNTGELFF
>few|TRBV6-2/TRBV6-3|.|TRBJ2-1
TGTGCCAGCAGTTCCCGCGGTCTTATTACAGGGATCTTC
CASSSRGLITGIF
>.|TRBV19|.|TRBJ2-1
TGTGCCAGTAGTTTTCGACAGGCGAGGGGTGAGCAGTTCTTC
CASSFRQARGEQFF
>once|TRBV28|TRBD1|TRBJ1-2
TGTGCCAGCAGTCCCGCCGGACAGGGGGGGAGGGACTATGGCTACACCTTC
CASSPAGQGGRDYGYTF
>.|TRBV4-2|.|TRBJ1-5
TGTGCCAGCAGCCCGCGACGGGGGAGCAATCAGCCCCAGCATTTT
CASSPRRGSNQPQHF
>once|TRBV2|TRBD2|TRBJ2-2
TGTGCCAGCAGTGAACTTCCGGGAGGAGCCGGGGAGCTGTTTTTT
CASSELPGGAGELFF
>.|TRBV7-3|TRBD2|TRBJ2-3
TGTGCCAGCAGCTTAGAAGGGAGGGCAGATACGCAGTATTTT
CASSLEGRADTQYF
>.|TRBV10-3|TRBD1|TRBJ1-4
TGTGCCATCAGTGACGACAGGGGCAGGGAAAAACTGTTTTTT
CAISDDRGREKLFF
>.|TRBV19|TRBD2|TRBJ2-1
TGTGCCTGCTCCCGCGGGAGCTCCTACAATGAGCAGTTCTTC
CACSRGSSYNEQFF
>.|TRBV29-1|TRBD1|TRBJ2-3
TGCAGCGGGGACAGAGGGGGCCTAAGCACAGATACGCAGTATTTT
CSGDRGGLSTDTQYF
>.|TRBV29-1|TRBD2|TRBJ2-1
TGCAGCGCCGCCGGGGGCGGGAGGCCCCTCGGCTACAATGAGCAGTTCTTC
CSAAGGGRPLGYNEQFF
>few|TRBV9|TRBD1|TRBJ2-7
TGTGCCAGCAGCGTAGGACAGGGGCTGACCTACGAGCAGTACTTC
CASSVGQGLTYEQYF
>few|TRBV28|.|TRBJ1-1
TGTGCCAGCAGCCCCAGGGCCGGGAGAGCTTTCTTT
CASSPRAGRAFF
>.|TRBV24-1|.|TRBJ2-3
TGTGCCACCAGTGATAGACTTCGGGGAGATACGCAGTATTTT
CATSDRLRGDTQYF
>.|TRBV28|TRBD1|TRBJ1-2
TGTGCCAGCAGCCGGACAGGTCGGCACTATGGCTACACCTTC
CASSRTGRHYGYTF
>many|TRBV7-9|TRBD2|TRBJ2-3
TGTGCCAGCAGCCAAGATCCCGGGACTAGCGGCACAGATACGCAGTATTTT
CASSQDPGTSGTDTQYF
>.|TRBV7-9|TRBD2|TRBJ2-7
TGTGCCAGCAGCCCCCCGGCGGGAGGAGAGTACGAGCAGTACTTC
CASSPPAGGEYEQYF
>few|TRBV9|.|TRBJ1-2
TGTGCCAGCAGCGGGGGGACAAACTATGGCTACACCTTC
CASSGGTNYGYTF
>.|TRBV11-2|TRBD1|TRBJ1-4
TGTGCCAGCAGCTTAGGCCCTAAGGGGGGACAGTGGACTGAAAAACTGTTTTTT
CASSLGPKGGQWTEKLFF
>.|TRBV3-1/TRBV3-2|.|TRBJ2-7
TGTGCCAGCAGCCTTCCGACCCTTGCGGGTTCCTACGAGCAGTACTTC
CASSLPTLAGSYEQYF
>.|TRBV7-3|TRBD2|TRBJ2-2
TGTGCCAGCAGCCCGGGACTAGCGGGAGTCGGGGAGCTGTTTTTT
CASSPGLAGVGELFF
>few|TRBV2|TRBD1|TRBJ2-6
TGTGCCAGCAGTGACAGGGGGATTGGGGCCAACGTCCTGACTTTC
CASSDRGIGANVLTF
>.|TRBV5-1|.|TRBJ1-4
TGCGCCAGCAGGGATCAGGATTTTAATGAAAAACTGTTTTTT
CASRDQDFNEKLFF
>.|TRBV5-4|.|TRBJ1-1
TGTGCCAGCAGCCTGCGGGGGAGGACTTTCTTT
CASSLRGRTFF
>.|TRBV5-1|TRBD2|TRBJ2-1
TGCGCCAGCAGCGGCGGCACTAGCGGGAGGTTCGTAGAGCAGTTCTTC
CASSGGTSGRFVEQFF
>.|TRBV10-2|.|TRBJ1-5
TGCGCCAGCAGTGTCCAGAGCAATCAGCCCCAGCATTTT
CASSVQSNQPQHF
>.|TRBV12-5|.|TRBJ1-1
TGTGCTAGTGGTTTGGGCAGCGCTAACACTGAAGCTTTCTTT
CASGLGSANTEAFF
>.|TRBV7-2|.|TRBJ2-7
TGTGCCAGCACACAAAGGGACACCTCCTACGAGCAGTACTTC
CASTQRDTSYEQYF
>.|TRBV4-1|.|TRBJ1-1
TGCGCCAGCACAAGGGGCAGGGCCGGTGAAGCTTTCTTT
CASTRGRAGEAFF